Presented here are 26 T cell receptor beta chains from one specimen sequenced in a study of beta chain features in type 1 diabetes. Of the isolated RNA, all was reverse transcribed, and so the sequenced material was expressed TCRB transcripts. Only in-frame clones appear in the TCRdb table, and some are missing; sequencing was by immunoSEQ multiplex PCR. The sample includes 160,000 or so clones, approximately 8.4% seen only once; the top ten take 2% to 3%. The sequenced material came from central memory CD4+ T cells from blood. These receptors were taken from a woman under 30 in good health.

The chain carries TRBV2 and TRBJ2-5, with TRBD2 matching 7 bases. The ends lost 6 bases at V and 6 bases at J; junction bases unmatched: 7. The CDR3 loop spans 13 amino acids. Germline CDR1 and CDR2: SNHLY and FYNNEI. This CDR3 is CASRADGGKTQYF. CDR3 coding DNA: TGTGCCAGCAGAGCGGACGGGGGGAAGACCCAGTACTTC.

The V call is TRBV4-2, the J call TRBJ1-5; perhaps TRBD1 as D (5 bases). The CDR3 contains 15 residues. Per germline, CDR1 LGHNA and CDR2 YNFKEQ. The germline V and J ends were trimmed by 1 base and 0 bases, with 7 bases remaining between them. CDR3 in DNA: TGTGCCAGCAGCCAAGCAGGGAATAGCAATCAGCCCCAGCATTTT. This gives the protein CASSQAGNSNQPQHF.

This clone was recorded a few times. The chain couples TRBV2 to TRBJ2-6; no firm D call. This CDR3 is 15 amino acids long. V dropped 4 bases and J dropped 0 bases, with 7 bases sitting between them. The germline gives CDR1 SNHLY, CDR2 FYNNEI. For the CDR3, the DNA is TGTGCCAGCAGTGCAGGAACCTCTGGGGCCAACGTCCTGACTTTC. Translating gives CASSAGTSGANVLTF.

This clone was seen only a few times. J is TRBJ2-7 and V is TRBV5-1; 9 bases map to TRBD1. The V gene end was trimmed by 7 bases and the J gene end by 6 bases; junction bases not matched to a gene: 8. From germline, CDR1 is SGHRS and CDR2 YFSETQ. There are 13 residues in the CDR3. CDR3 coding DNA: TGCGCCAGCCAGGGACAGGGCATGGGCGAGCAGTACTTC. Its translation: CASQGQGMGEQYF. Full variable domain (missing parts from reference TRBV5-1 and TRBJ2-7): KAGVTQTPRYLIKTRGQQVTLSCSPISGHRSVSWYQQTPGQGLQFLFEYFSETQRNKGNFPGRFSGRQFSNSRSEMNVSTLELGDSALYLCASQGQGMGEQYFGPGTRLTVT.

In its sample, this clone was seen a few times. The chain uses TRBV9 and TRBJ2-3; 11 nucleotides line up with TRBD2. Trimming at V came to 4 bases and at J to 2 bases, leaving 6 bases not matched to a gene. This CDR3 region has 16 residues. The V gene's germline CDR1 is SGDLS and CDR2 YYNGEE. CDR3 in amino acids: CASSFLAGGLTDTQYF. CDR3 nucleotides: TGTGCCAGCAGCTTCCTAGCGGGAGGACTCACAGATACGCAGTATTTT.

The chain joins TRBV30 to TRBJ2-1; 9 bases match TRBD1. In germline, CDR1 is GTSNPN, CDR2 SVGIG (reference sequence). This CDR3 is 15 amino acids long. V was clipped by 8 bases and J by 0 bases; unmatched bases: 8. The CDR3 DNA is TGTGCCAGGGACAGGGCCAAGGGCTCCTACAATGAGCAGTTCTTC. This sequence encodes CARDRAKGSYNEQFF.

This rearrangement joins TRBV9 to TRBJ1-1, with 9 bases matching TRBD1. Germline V gives CDR1 SGDLS, CDR2 YYNGEE. The CDR3 extends over 14 amino acids. The V and J ends lost 3 bases and 3 bases, in that order; junction bases with no gene match: 3. CDR3 nucleotide sequence: TGTGCCAGCAGCGGGAGACAGGGGGACACTGAAGCTTTCTTT. Protein sequence: CASSGRQGDTEAFF.

The chain carries TRBV5-6 and TRBJ2-7; D perhaps matches TRBD1 (7 bases). The CDR3 contains 14 residues. Germline V gene data show CDR1 as SGHDT and CDR2 as YYEEEE. Trimming left V 4 bases short and J 3 bases short, with 14 bases between. Here the CDR3 reads CASSLAGTVYEQYF. CDR3 DNA sequence: TGTGCCAGCAGCCTCGCGGGGACAGTCTACGAGCAGTACTTC.

The CDR3 loop reads CATSGYGELFF. The CDR3 coding sequence is TGTGCCACCTCAGGCTACGGGGAGCTGTTTTTT. The V call is TRBV7-2, the J call TRBJ2-2; D ambiguous. The CDR3 totals 11 residues. V was cut by 10 bases and J by 7 bases, with 10 bases left in between. CDR1 is SGHTA, CDR2 FQGNSA, per germline.

In its sample, this clone was seen a few times. V usage is TRBV6-1 and J usage is TRBJ1-4; D gene ambiguous. The CDR3 is 13 residues long. Germline values: CDR1 MNHNS, CDR2 SASEGT. Trimming stripped 5 bases from V and 8 bases from J, with 12 bases between. The CDR3 protein is CASSSRIQEKLFF. In DNA form, the CDR3 reads TGTGCCAGCAGTTCCAGAATCCAAGAAAAACTGTTTTTT.

The V call is TRBV5-4, the J call TRBJ1-2; TRBD1 agrees at 7 bases. The CDR3 totals 15 residues. Looked up from germline, CDR1 is SGHNT and CDR2 is YYREEE (reference sequence). Losses at the gene ends were 2 bases for V and 7 bases for J; bases not matched to a gene: 11. CDR3 in DNA: TGTGCCAGCAGCTTCGACCTACAGGGGCCTCTTGGCTACACCTTC. This codes for CASSFDLQGPLGYTF.

This clone has just a few counts. The chain couples TRBV7-2 to TRBJ2-3; D uncertain. V gave up 1 base and J gave up 2 bases, with 10 bases separating them. The CDR3 has 15 residues. Germline V gene data show CDR1 as SGHTA and CDR2 as FQGNSA. CDR3 in DNA: TGTGCCAGCAGCTTAGGCGGTCTGAACACAGATACGCAGTATTTT. Translated: CASSLGGLNTDTQYF.

This clone was seen at least ten times. The J gene is TRBJ2-3, the V gene TRBV29-1; maybe TRBD2 (5 bases). This CDR3 has 14 residues. CDR1 is SQVTM, CDR2 ANQGSEA, per germline. Trimming took off 4 bases at V and 2 bases at J, with 13 bases between the two ends. CDR3 sequence reads: CSVGTGENTDTQYF. DNA for the CDR3: TGCAGCGTTGGGACCGGGGAGAACACAGATACGCAGTATTTT.

V usage is TRBV9 and J usage is TRBJ2-5; 9 bases map to TRBD2. CDR1 SGDLS and CDR2 YYNGEE come from the germline V gene. The CDR3 runs 17 residues. V lost 3 bases to trimming and J lost 5 bases; unmatched junction nucleotides: 14. In nucleotides, the CDR3 is TGTGCCAGCAGCGAGCGGGAGGCGGGGGGGGCCCGGGAGACCCAGTACTTC. Its protein is CASSEREAGGARETQYF.

The chain couples TRBV27 to TRBJ2-1; TRBD1 agrees at 9 bases. From germline, CDR1 is MNHEY and CDR2 SMNVEV (reference sequence). Trimming at V came to 1 base and at J to 13 bases, leaving 2 bases not matched to a gene. This CDR3 comprises 12 residues. Written as DNA, the CDR3 is TGTGCCAGCAGTTTATTACAGGGGGCCCAGTTCTTC. Its protein is CASSLLQGAQFF.

A single count supports this clone. The rearrangement uses TRBV5-5 and TRBJ1-1; D is undetermined. Germline CDR1 and CDR2: SGHKS and YYEKEE (reference sequence). V was shortened by 2 bases and J by 0 bases, with 17 bases between the two germline ends. CDR3 length equals 17 residues. CDR3 sequence reads: CASSFVVSAGMNTEAFF. CDR3 DNA sequence: TGTGCCAGCAGCTTTGTCGTGTCCGCGGGCATGAACACTGAAGCTTTCTTT.

Only a few counts were recorded for this clone. V gene TRBV7-9 combines with J gene TRBJ2-1, with 10 bases aligning to TRBD2. The CDR3 has 17 amino acids. Germline-derived CDR1 and CDR2 are SEHNR and FQNEAQ (reference sequence). Germline trimming cut 0 bases from V and 8 bases from J; bases unmatched to any gene: 10. CDR3 region: CASSLARAAGGSDEQFF. CDR3 DNA: TGTGCCAGCAGCTTAGCGCGAGCAGCGGGAGGGTCGGATGAGCAGTTCTTC. The complete variable domain, with remaining parts taken from reference TRBV7-9 and TRBJ2-1, reads DTGVSQNPRHKITKRGQNVTFRCDPISEHNRLYWYRQTLGQGPEFLTYFQNEAQLEKSRLLSDRFSAERPKGSFSTLEIQRTEQGDSAMYLCASSLARAAGGSDEQFFGPGTRLTVL.

The chain has TRBV2 and TRBJ2-1; D is unclear. The germline V gene has CDR1 SNHLY and CDR2 FYNNEI. Trimming cost V 6 bases and J 9 bases, with 15 bases left between them. The CDR3 has 13 residues. The CDR3 reads CASSSDMQAEQFF. DNA of the CDR3: TGTGCCAGCAGCTCCGACATGCAGGCTGAGCAGTTCTTC.

The chain is built from TRBV30 and TRBJ2-3; the D gene is possibly TRBD2 (6 bases). V was shortened by 7 bases and J by 0 bases, with 17 bases between the two germline ends. The CDR3 length is 15 residues. The germline V gene has CDR1 GTSNPN and CDR2 SVGIG (reference sequence). The CDR3 spells CASTGLAYSTDTQYF. As DNA, the CDR3 is TGTGCCTCCACGGGGCTAGCGTATAGCACAGATACGCAGTATTTT.

The table lists this clone with a few counts. This chain connects TRBV30 to TRBJ2-1; maybe TRBD1 (6 bases). The CDR3 totals 11 residues. Trimming removed 4 bases at V and 9 bases at J, with 10 bases between. Germline V gene data show CDR1 as GTSNPN and CDR2 as SVGIG (reference sequence). CDR3 sequence (DNA): TGTGCCTGGAAAAACAGGGCTGAGCAGTTCTTC. Translated: CAWKNRAEQFF.

The chain combines TRBV4-1 with TRBJ1-2; TRBD1 matches at 9 bases. Per germline, CDR1 MGHRA and CDR2 YSYEKL. With 3 bases clipped from V and 4 bases from J, the junction kept 9 bases outside the gene matches. The CDR3 loop spans 16 amino acids. The CDR3 nucleotides read TGCGCCAGCAGCCACCCAATCAGGGGACAGGGCTATGGCTACACCTTC. Its protein is CASSHPIRGQGYGYTF.

This clone turned up a few times. The CDR3 loop reads CASSSRTNDEQYF. CDR3 coding DNA: TGTGCCAGCAGCTCTAGGACTAACGACGAGCAGTACTTC. V is TRBV7-6 and J is TRBJ2-7, with D possibly matching TRBD2 (6 bases). The V end was cut by 4 bases, the J end by 5 bases, with 12 bases between. The germline V gene encodes CDR1 SGHVS and CDR2 FNYEAQ. The CDR3 spans 13 residues.

There are a few counts of this clone. The chain couples TRBV5-4 to TRBJ1-2; a possible D gene is TRBD1 (6 bases). There are 13 residues in the CDR3. V dropped 1 base and J dropped 8 bases, with 12 bases sitting between them. The germline CDR1 and CDR2 sequences are SGHNT and YYREEE (reference sequence). CDR3 sequence reads: CASSLLQGEGYTF. The CDR3, as DNA: TGTGCCAGCAGCTTGTTACAGGGAGAGGGCTACACCTTC.

V gene TRBV30 combines with J gene TRBJ1-5; 7 bases fit TRBD1. CDR3 length: 13 residues. J gave up 3 bases and V 5 bases, and 4 bases lay outside the gene matches. Germline V CDR1 and CDR2: GTSNPN, SVGIG (reference sequence). CDR3 DNA sequence: TGTGCCTGGTCGACAGGGAACAATCAGCCCCAGCATTTT. Translated: CAWSTGNNQPQHF.

The chain joins TRBV10-2 to TRBJ2-7, with 7 bases that match TRBD1. The CDR3 spans 12 residues. Germline V gives CDR1 WSHSY, CDR2 SAAADI. Trimming at V came to 6 bases and at J to 3 bases, leaving 2 bases not matched to a gene. The CDR3 DNA reads as TGCGCCAGCAGCGGACAGGACTACGAGCAGTACTTC. This gives the protein CASSGQDYEQYF.

V and J are TRBV5-1 and TRBJ1-5, with D perhaps TRBD1 (6 bases). Germline lookup yields CDR1 SGHRS and CDR2 YFSETQ. V was cut by 0 bases and J by 3 bases, with 10 bases left in between. The CDR3 is 15 amino acids. CDR3 amino acids: CASSLEGTNNQPQHF. The CDR3 nucleotides read TGCGCCAGCAGCTTGGAGGGGACAAACAATCAGCCCCAGCATTTT.